One and the same sample provided the 25 T cell receptor beta chains below, sequenced in a study of blood T cells in healthy people across ages. With a J-beta primer mix and a sample-barcoded 5' primer, a second PCR ran about 7 to 11 cycles. TCRdb reanalysed the 5' RACE reads using MiXCR and keeps one entry per CDR3 protein. The sample holds 1,300,000 or so distinct CDR3 sequences, approximately 59% seen once. What was sequenced was blood. The receptor source for this set is a man younger than 30 in good health.

The CDR3: CASSLVTGRNEKLFF. The CDR3 DNA sequence: TGCGCCAGCAGCTTGGTGACAGGTCGCAATGAAAAACTGTTTTTT. The chain uses TRBV5-1 and TRBJ1-4; a possible D gene is TRBD1 (6 bases). Germline-derived CDR1 and CDR2 are SGHRS and YFSETQ. V gave up 0 bases and J gave up 5 bases, with 11 bases separating them. The CDR3 runs to 15 residues.

This chain connects TRBV3-1 to TRBJ2-5; 7 nucleotides match TRBD2. The DNA matches TRBJ2-7 better at its end, which makes the J call doubtful. This CDR3 comprises 16 residues. From germline, CDR1 is LGHDT and CDR2 YNNKEL (reference sequence). CDR3 region: CASSQDNGRFLYEQYF. Here the CDR3 DNA reads TGTGCCAGCAGCCAAGATAACGGGAGGTTCCTTTACGAGCAGTACTTC.

The rearrangement uses TRBV20-1 and TRBJ2-7; 7 positions agree with TRBD2. CDR1 and CDR2 (germline): DFQATT, SNEGSKA (reference sequence). Unmatched junction bases numbered 5, after V lost 3 bases and J lost 0 bases. This CDR3 has 14 amino acids. CDR3 amino acids: CSARVAGVSYEQYF. The DNA of the CDR3 is TGCAGTGCTAGGGTGGCGGGGGTCTCCTACGAGCAGTACTTC.

The V gene is TRBV9, the J gene TRBJ2-5; 8 nucleotides agree with TRBD2. Germline-derived CDR1 and CDR2 are SGDLS and YYNGEE. Unmatched junction bases numbered 19, after V lost 4 bases and J lost 11 bases. This CDR3 spans 16 amino acids. Written as DNA, the CDR3 is TGTGCCAGCAGCCTCAGTAGCGGGACTAACATTCTGTGGCAGTACTTC. Translating gives CASSLSSGTNILWQYF.

V usage is TRBV4-3 and J usage is TRBJ2-2; TRBD1 is a possible D gene (7 bases). Looked up from germline, CDR1 is LGHNA and CDR2 is YSLEER. CDR3 length: 14 residues. Trimming stripped 4 bases from V and 6 bases from J, with 12 bases between. The CDR3 DNA reads TGCGCCAGCAGCCGCGGGGACAGCGCCGGGGAGCTGTTTTTT. This codes for CASSRGDSAGELFF.

Only a few counts were recorded for this clonotype. V usage is TRBV29-1 and J usage is TRBJ2-5; D tentatively fits TRBD1 or TRBD2 (7 bases each). This CDR3 has 12 residues. Trimming took off 3 bases at V and 5 bases at J, with 10 bases between the two ends. Germline CDR1 is SQVTM and CDR2 is ANQGSEA. Here the CDR3 reads CSVDQGGETQYF. The CDR3 nucleotides are TGCAGCGTTGACCAGGGGGGGGAGACCCAGTACTTC. Combining the CDR3 with reference TRBV29-1 and TRBJ2-5 gives the whole variable domain SAVISQKPSRDICQRGTSLTIQCQVDSQVTMMFWYRQQPGQSLTLIATANQGSEATYESGFVIDKFPISRPNLTFSTLTVSNMSPEDSSIYLCSVDQGGETQYFGPGTRLLVL.

This clonotype was observed at least ten times. This may arise from a read error, as a much more abundant clone is one base away. This chain joins TRBV6-1 and TRBJ2-5; D may be TRBD2 (6 bases). In germline, CDR1 is MNHNS, CDR2 SASEGT. This CDR3 is 18 amino acids long. Trimming stripped 6 bases from V and 11 bases from J, with 34 bases between. The CDR3 DNA sequence: TGTGCCAGCAGCCTATCCCCACCGGGACTCATAGGCAACAATGAGCAGTACTTC. Its protein product is CASSLSPPGLIGNNEQYF.

Regarding this clonotype: The conserved phenylalanine or tryptophan is not found at the CDR3 terminus, so this likely reflects a read error. The DNA is left out, because the CDR3 cannot be placed on it with certainty; the CDR3 is given as TCRdb lists it. The V gene is TRBV2, the J gene TRBJ2-5; the table gives TRBD1 as D, unverified against the DNA. The CDR3 has 16 amino acids, counting both end residues. Germline V gene lookup returns CDR1 SNHLY and CDR2 FYNNEI. The CDR3 spells CASSAAGGPGGYTFGS.

This chain links TRBV20-1 with TRBJ2-3, with D possibly being TRBD2 (5 bases). The CDR3 is 12 residues long. Germline V gene lookup returns CDR1 DFQATT and CDR2 SNEGSKA (reference sequence). V gave up 3 bases and J gave up 14 bases, with 18 bases separating them. In DNA form, the CDR3 reads TGCAGTGCTAGGGACTTTAACGGTCCCCGGTATTTT. This sequence encodes CSARDFNGPRYF.

In this sample, this clonotype turned up a few times. The chain links TRBV6-5 to TRBJ1-2; D gene ambiguous. CDR1 is MNHEY and CDR2 is SVGAGI in the germline V gene. This CDR3 region has 14 residues. V dropped 8 bases and J dropped 4 bases, with 17 bases sitting between them. CDR3 nucleotides: TGTGCCAGCCACCCGTCGGCACTAGGCTATGGCTACACCTTC. Residues: CASHPSALGYGYTF.

The sample holds a few counts of this clonotype. This sequence joins TRBV7-9 and TRBJ1-2; no firm D call. CDR1 is SEHNR and CDR2 is FQNEAQ in the germline V gene (reference sequence). The V gene lost 8 bases and the J gene lost 2 bases, with 6 bases spanning the gap. The CDR3 loop spans 11 amino acids. The CDR3 DNA reads as TGTGCCAGCCTCAGCAACTATGGCTACACCTTC. Amino acids: CASLSNYGYTF.

This chain connects TRBV9 to TRBJ2-1; TRBD2 matches at 7 bases. Germline CDR1 is SGDLS and CDR2 is YYNGEE. There are 15 residues in the CDR3. Trimming removed 4 bases from V and 8 bases from J; junction bases left unmatched: 12. CDR3 residues: CASSLSGEGLYEQFF. CDR3 in DNA: TGTGCCAGCAGCCTCTCGGGGGAGGGCCTCTATGAGCAGTTCTTC.

The CDR3 coding sequence is TGTGCCAGCAGCGGCGTTCACTATGGCTACACCTTC. It yields the protein CASSGVHYGYTF. V and J are TRBV9 and TRBJ1-2; D is uncertain. The CDR3 runs to 12 residues. CDR1 is SGDLS, CDR2 YYNGEE, per germline. V lost 3 bases to trimming and J lost 3 bases, with 6 bases between them. Together with reference TRBV9 and TRBJ1-2, the CDR3 gives the full variable domain: DSGVTQTPKHLITATGQRVTLRCSPRSGDLSVYWYQQSLDQGLQFLIQYYNGEERAKGNILERFSAQQFPDLHSELNLSSLELGDSALYFCASSGVHYGYTFGSGTRLTVV.

The rearrangement links TRBV6-1 to TRBJ1-2; tentative D call: TRBD1 (5 bases). The germline CDR1 and CDR2 sequences are MNHNS and SASEGT. The CDR3 has 13 amino acids. Trimming took off 10 bases at V and 8 bases at J, with 20 bases between the two ends. This CDR3 reads CATSQGASLGYTF. The CDR3 bases are TGTGCCACCTCCCAGGGCGCGTCGCTCGGCTACACCTTC.

In its sample, this clonotype was seen a few times. V gene TRBV4-3 combines with J gene TRBJ2-7; D remains unclear. Between the trimmed V and J ends, which lost 1 base and 1 base, there was a span of 11 bases. Per the germline V gene, CDR1 is LGHNA and CDR2 is YSLEER. The CDR3 length is 15 residues. CDR3 bases: TGCGCCAGCAGCCAAGGTCATTCTAGGTCCTACGAGCAGTACTTC. It translates to CASSQGHSRSYEQYF.

This sequence joins TRBV14 and TRBJ2-4; TRBD1 is a possible D gene (6 bases). Germline CDR1 and CDR2: SGHDN and FVKESK. Trimming left V 4 bases short and J 8 bases short, with 15 bases between. This CDR3 spans 14 amino acids. CDR3 nucleotides: TGTGCCAGCAGCCTATACTGGACAGCCGACATTCAGTACTTC. It codes for CASSLYWTADIQYF.

This rearrangement joins TRBV12-3 or TRBV12-4 to TRBJ2-6, with 7 nucleotides matching TRBD1. This CDR3 spans 15 amino acids. V lost 7 bases and J lost 3; bases outside the gene matches: 6. The CDR3 spells CASTSYRGGANVLTF. CDR3 nucleotides: TGTGCCAGCACCTCATACAGGGGTGGGGCCAACGTCCTGACTTTC.

This chain connects TRBV29-1 to TRBJ2-3, with 8 bases aligning to TRBD2. The J segment lost 2 bases and the V segment lost 3 bases, leaving 4 bases of the junction unmatched. Looked up from germline, CDR1 is SQVTM and CDR2 is ANQGSEA. The length of the CDR3 is 14 residues. The CDR3 DNA reads TGCAGCGTTGAGAGAGCGGGAGTCACAGATACGCAGTATTTT. Protein sequence: CSVERAGVTDTQYF.

The V and J genes are TRBV6-5 and TRBJ2-7; 11 bases line up with TRBD1. Germline V gives CDR1 MNHEY, CDR2 SVGAGI. The CDR3 totals 13 residues. V lost 5 bases to trimming and J lost 6 bases; unmatched junction nucleotides: 3. The CDR3 sequence: CASSRGTGGEQYF. In nucleotides, the CDR3 is TGTGCCAGCAGTAGGGGGACAGGGGGCGAGCAGTACTTC.

The chain combines TRBV28 with TRBJ2-4, with D tentatively TRBD1 or TRBD2 (5 bases each). This CDR3 has 15 residues. Germline lookup yields CDR1 MDHEN and CDR2 SYDVKM. V gave up 5 bases and J gave up 0 bases, with 11 bases separating them. The CDR3 nucleotides are TGTGCCAGCAGTCTACCGGGGCTAGCCAAAAACATTCAGTACTTC. Translating it yields CASSLPGLAKNIQYF.

V gene TRBV7-2 combines with J gene TRBJ1-5; no firm D call. This CDR3 comprises 14 residues. Per the germline V gene, CDR1 is SGHTA and CDR2 is FQGNSA. The V and J ends lost 2 bases and 4 bases respectively, with 9 bases between them. The CDR3 region is CASSLNRGNQPQHF. As DNA, the CDR3 is TGTGCCAGCAGCTTAAATCGAGGGAATCAGCCCCAGCATTTT.

This chain connects TRBV4-1 to TRBJ1-4; 9 nucleotides align to TRBD1. Germline CDR1 is MGHRA and CDR2 is YSYEKL. Unmatched junction bases numbered 10, after V lost 1 base and J lost 7 bases. This CDR3 comprises 17 residues. The DNA of the CDR3 is TGCGCCAGCAGCCAAGTCCCGGGACAGGGTACGAGTGAAAAACTGTTTTTT. This gives the protein CASSQVPGQGTSEKLFF.

The chain links TRBV7-2 to TRBJ2-1; 11 nucleotides line up with TRBD2. CDR3 length equals 17 residues. Germline CDR1 SGHTA, CDR2 FQGNSA. V lost 5 bases and J lost 7; bases outside the gene matches: 13. The CDR3 loop reads CASSITGTSGGGNEQFF. CDR3 nucleotide sequence: TGTGCCAGCAGCATAACCGGGACTAGCGGAGGGGGAAATGAGCAGTTCTTC.

The gene calls are TRBV20-1 and TRBJ2-7; D tentatively fits TRBD1 or TRBD2 (6 bases each). Germline V gene data show CDR1 as DFQATT and CDR2 as SNEGSKA (reference sequence). The V and J ends lost 6 bases and 4 bases respectively, with 22 bases between them. This CDR3 is built from 15 residues. DNA for the CDR3: TGCAGTGCCGCGCGGGACAACTACCTGGATTACGAGCAGTACTTC. Protein: CSAARDNYLDYEQYF.

This clonotype has a handful of counts. This sequence joins TRBV27 and TRBJ2-5, with unresolved D. The CDR3 has 14 amino acids. Trimming removed 6 bases from V and 0 bases from J, with 11 bases in between. CDR1 is MNHEY, CDR2 SMNVEV, per germline (reference sequence). This CDR3 is CASRISAYQETQYF. The CDR3 coding sequence is TGTGCCAGCAGAATATCAGCGTACCAAGAGACCCAGTACTTC.